This TCR beta chain stems from a study of multiple sclerosis patients with progressive multifocal leukoencephalopathy. Every PCR reaction included synthetic inline CDR3 controls for all V-J pairings. Method: immunoSEQ multiplex PCR; TCRdb's copy keeps in-frame clones and lacks some. Among tens of thousands of clones listed, around 85% were seen once. Points on this clone: Its target is not known.

As to time point: time of PML onset. Between 16 and 56 months of natalizumab therapy passed before PML developed in these natalizumab-treated patients. T3 blood samples were collected at the time of PML onset. Study-level results: Less diverse TRB repertoires were suggested in most PML patients.

The sequence was collected from a woman aged 25 to 39 with progressive multifocal leukoencephalopathy. Here the sequenced sample was PBMCs, taken from a patient treated with natalizumab.

As DNA, the CDR3 is TGCGCCAGCAGCCAAGATCCCGGGACAGGGGGTTACGAGCAGTACTTC. Amino acid sequence: CASSQDPGTGGYEQYF. J is TRBJ2-7 and V is TRBV4-1; 11 bases align to TRBD1. Germline loops: CDR1 MGHRA, CDR2 YSYEKL. The V segment lost 0 bases and the J segment 4 bases; nucleotides outside the gene matches: 5. The CDR3 length is 16 residues.